These 8 T cell receptor beta chains share one sample of origin, sequenced in a study of blood T cell repertoires in COVID-19. TCRdb keeps only in-frame clones here, not all; method: immunoSEQ multiplex PCR. The sample contains about 99,000 clones, more than 75% of which appear only once. The material sequenced was peripheral blood. These receptors all come from a man in his 60s with acute or convalescent COVID-19.

This clone was counted a few times. The chain combines TRBV10-3 with TRBJ2-5; weak D call: TRBD2 (5 bases). Germline CDR1 and CDR2: ENHRY and SYGVKD. V was clipped by 4 bases and J by 4 bases, with 19 bases between them. This CDR3 contains 16 residues. CDR3 protein: CAISVVGVGVLETQYF. The CDR3, as DNA: TGTGCCATCAGTGTTGTGGGAGTTGGGGTATTAGAGACCCAGTACTTC.

This clone was recorded once. The gene calls are TRBV19 and TRBJ1-4, with TRBD1 matching 9 bases. V lost 5 bases, J lost 5 bases, and 6 bases stayed unmatched. Germline V gives CDR1 LNHDA, CDR2 SQIVND (reference sequence). The CDR3 sequence is 15 residues long. CDR3 nucleotide sequence: TGTGCCAGTAGTCTGGGGACAGGGCAAAATGAAAAACTGTTTTTT. Its protein is CASSLGTGQNEKLFF. Looking up the rest from reference TRBV19 and TRBJ1-4 gives the full variable domain: DGGITQSPKYLFRKEGQNVTLSCEQNLNHDAMYWYRQDPGQGLRLIYYSQIVNDFQKGDIAEGYSVSREKKESFPLTVTSAQKNPTAFYLCASSLGTGQNEKLFFGSGTQLSVL.

The chain has TRBV4-1 and TRBJ2-3; 9 bases line up with TRBD1. The germline V gene has CDR1 MGHRA and CDR2 YSYEKL. J gave up 1 base and V 4 bases, and 6 bases lay outside the gene matches. The CDR3 runs to 16 residues. CDR3 nucleotide sequence: TGCGCCAGCAGCCCGAGACAGGGGGTAGGCACAGATACGCAGTATTTT. Its protein is CASSPRQGVGTDTQYF.

This chain connects TRBV5-4 to TRBJ1-5; 9 nucleotides match TRBD1. This CDR3 is built from 16 residues. V lost 4 bases to trimming and J lost 6 bases; unmatched junction nucleotides: 11. The germline CDR1 and CDR2 sequences are SGHNT and YYREEE (reference sequence). This chain's CDR3 is CASSNKDRGGVQPQHF. CDR3 nucleotides: TGTGCCAGCAGCAACAAGGACAGGGGTGGGGTTCAGCCCCAGCATTTT.

This rearrangement joins TRBV28 to TRBJ2-1; 9 bases agree with TRBD2. The junction had 17 bases not matched to a gene; V was cut back by 8 bases and J by 0 bases. The CDR3 extends over 19 amino acids. Germline V lookup: CDR1 MDHEN, CDR2 SYDVKM. The CDR3 DNA reads as TGTGCCAGCCTAGCAGCGGGAGGCGTTGACGGAAGCTCCTACAATGAGCAGTTCTTC. Its translation: CASLAAGGVDGSSYNEQFF.

V usage is TRBV11-2 and J usage is TRBJ2-1, with a weak D call TRBD1 (5 bases). V was clipped by 0 bases and J by 3 bases, with 9 bases between them. Per the germline V gene, CDR1 is SGHAT and CDR2 is FQNNGV. This CDR3 spans 15 amino acids. CDR3 in DNA: TGTGCCAGCAGCTTAGAGGAACAGGTCTACAATGAGCAGTTCTTC. This gives the protein CASSLEEQVYNEQFF.

With respect to this clone: At one of its ends the junction is not consistent with the germline gene, which may arise from a read error. This rearrangement joins TRBV5-1 to TRBJ1-1; a possible D gene is TRBD1 (6 bases). This CDR3 comprises 12 residues. The germline V gene has CDR1 SGHRS and CDR2 YFSETQ. The CDR3 region is CASSLGTDSLRF. The CDR3 region has the DNA TGCGCCAGCAGCTTGGGGACAGACTCACTCCGGTTT.

The chain is built from TRBV28 and TRBJ1-4; TRBD1 matches at 8 bases. V lost 3 bases, J lost 6 bases, and 3 bases stayed unmatched. Germline assignment: CDR1 MDHEN and CDR2 SYDVKM. This CDR3 comprises 14 residues. The CDR3 DNA is TGTGCCAGCAGTTTTTCAGGGGGCTATGAAAAACTGTTTTTT. Its translation: CASSFSGGYEKLFF.